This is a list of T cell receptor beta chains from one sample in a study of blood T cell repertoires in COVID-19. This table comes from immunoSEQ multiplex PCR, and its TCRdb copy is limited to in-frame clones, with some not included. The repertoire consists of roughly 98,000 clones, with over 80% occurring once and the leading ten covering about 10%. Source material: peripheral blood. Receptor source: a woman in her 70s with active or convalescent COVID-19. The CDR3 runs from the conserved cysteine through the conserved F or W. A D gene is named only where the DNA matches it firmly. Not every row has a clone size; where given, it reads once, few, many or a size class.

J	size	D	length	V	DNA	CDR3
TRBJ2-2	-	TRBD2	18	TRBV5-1	TGCGCCAGCAGCTTGATGAAGAATGCGGGGGGGCCGCCCGGGGAGCTGTTTTTT	CASSLMKNAGGPPGELFF
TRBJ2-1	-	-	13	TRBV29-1	TGCAGCGTTGTCTCGGACACCTACAATGAGCAGTTCTTC	CSVVSDTYNEQFF
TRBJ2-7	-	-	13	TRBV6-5	TGTGCCAGCAGTAGCCGGAGGGCCTACGAGCAGTACTTC	CASSSRRAYEQYF
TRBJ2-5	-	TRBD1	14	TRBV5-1	TGCGCCAGCCGAAGGGGACAGGGCCAAGAGACCCAGTACTTC	CASRRGQGQETQYF
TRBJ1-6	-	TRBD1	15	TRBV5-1	TGCGCCAGCAGCCTCACGACAGGGACGCAAGTACCCCTCCACTTT	CASSLTTGTQVPLHF
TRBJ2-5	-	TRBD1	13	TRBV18	TGTGCCAGCTCAGGACAGGCCCAAGAGACCCAGTACTTC	CASSGQAQETQYF
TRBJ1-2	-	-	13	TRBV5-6	TGTGCCAGCAGAGAGAGGGCAGCCTATGGCTACACCTTC	CASRERAAYGYTF
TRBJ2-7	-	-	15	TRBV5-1	TGCGCCAGCCGGCGTGGGACTCTAATCTCCTACGAGCAGTACTTC	CASRRGTLISYEQYF
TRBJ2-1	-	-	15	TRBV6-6	TGTGCCAGCAGTTACGGCCGGGGAGGATACAATGAGCAGTTCTTC	CASSYGRGGYNEQFF
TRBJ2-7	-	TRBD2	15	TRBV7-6	TGTGCCAGCAGCCCAACCCTAGCGGGGTCCTACGAGCAGTACTTC	CASSPTLAGSYEQYF
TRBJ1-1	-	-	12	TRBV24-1	TGTGCCACCTCGTCTCCGAACACTGAAGCTTTCTTT	CATSSPNTEAFF
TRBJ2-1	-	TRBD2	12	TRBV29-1	TGCAGCGTCCACCCCGGGGGGAATGAGCAGTTCTTC	CSVHPGGNEQFF
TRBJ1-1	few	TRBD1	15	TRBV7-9	TGTGCCAGCAGCCCCGAGGACAGGGCAAACACTGAAGCTTTCTTT	CASSPEDRANTEAFF
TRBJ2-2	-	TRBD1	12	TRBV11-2	TGTGCCAGTACCGACAGGGGCGGGGAGCTGTTTTTT	CASTDRGGELFF
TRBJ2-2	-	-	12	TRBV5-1	TGCGCCAGCAGCTCCAACAATGGGGAGCTGTTTTTT	CASSSNNGELFF
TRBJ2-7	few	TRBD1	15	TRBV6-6	TGTGCCAGCAGTTCCGCAGGGGGCCCGTCCTACGAGCAGTACTTC	CASSSAGGPSYEQYF